This paragraph reports one T cell receptor (beta chain). The CDR3 is 16 amino acids. Germline CDR1 reads SGHVS; CDR2 reads FQNEAQ. After removal of 5 bases from V and 4 bases from J, the junction contained 12 bases not matched to a gene. This entry comes from a study of blood T cell repertoires in COVID-19. At the level of the study: The analysed material was cDNA or gDNA that came from T cells, B-cell-depleted T cells, or PBMCs.

Cohort allocation depended upon clinical history that participants reported. The repertoire was sequenced with immunoSEQ multiplex PCR; TCRdb's copy has only in-frame clones and lacks some. The sample shows 200,000 to 250,000 clones, 85% to 90% of them seen only once. This clonotype originated in a woman between 18 and 30 years old in a cohort exposed to, infected with or recovered from COVID-19 (not recorded which). The sample consisted of PBMCs or T cells enriched from blood (not recorded which). The chain has TRBV7-8 and TRBJ2-7; 9 bases map to TRBD1. The CDR3 nucleotides read TGTGCCAGCAGCCCAGCGACAGGGGGTGGCTCTTACGAGCAGTACTTC. Translation: CASSPATGGGSYEQYF. The whole variable domain, filled in from reference TRBV7-8 and TRBJ2-7, reads GAGVSQSPRYKVAKRGQDVALRCDPISGHVSLFWYQQALGQGPEFLTYFQNEAQLDKSGLPSDRFFAERPEGSVSTLKIQRTQQEDSAVYLCASSPATGGGSYEQYFGPGTRLTVT.